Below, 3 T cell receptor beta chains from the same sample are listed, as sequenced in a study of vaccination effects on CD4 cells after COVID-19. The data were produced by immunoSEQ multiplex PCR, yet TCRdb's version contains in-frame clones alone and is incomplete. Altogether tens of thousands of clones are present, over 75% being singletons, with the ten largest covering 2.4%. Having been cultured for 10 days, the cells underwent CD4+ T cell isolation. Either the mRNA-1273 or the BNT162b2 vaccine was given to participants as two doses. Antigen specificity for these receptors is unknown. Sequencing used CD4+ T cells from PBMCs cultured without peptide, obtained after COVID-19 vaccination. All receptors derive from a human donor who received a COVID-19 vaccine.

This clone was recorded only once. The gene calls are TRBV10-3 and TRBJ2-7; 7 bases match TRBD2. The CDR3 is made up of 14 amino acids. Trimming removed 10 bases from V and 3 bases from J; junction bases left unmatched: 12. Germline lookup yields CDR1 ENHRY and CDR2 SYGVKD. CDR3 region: CATQGGSESYEQYV. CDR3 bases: TGTGCCACCCAGGGCGGGAGTGAGAGCTACGAGCAGTACGTC.

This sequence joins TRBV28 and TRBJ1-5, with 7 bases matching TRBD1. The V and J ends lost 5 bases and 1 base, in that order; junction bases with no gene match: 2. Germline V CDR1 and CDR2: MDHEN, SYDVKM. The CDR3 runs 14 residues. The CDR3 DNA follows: TGTGCCAGCAGTGCGGGACAGAGCAATCAGCCCCAGCATTTT. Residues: CASSAGQSNQPQHF.

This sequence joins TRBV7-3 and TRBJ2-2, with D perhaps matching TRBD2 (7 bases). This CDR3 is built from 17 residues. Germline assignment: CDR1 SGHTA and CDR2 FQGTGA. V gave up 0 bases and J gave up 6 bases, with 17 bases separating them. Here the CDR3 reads CASSLTSGGPNPGELFF. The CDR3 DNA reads TGTGCCAGCAGCTTAACGTCCGGGGGGCCAAACCCCGGGGAGCTGTTTTTT.